The clone carrying this T cell receptor (beta chain) appeared many times. Its antigen is currently unknown. The sample originates from a study of T cells after yellow fever vaccination. Study in general: Fractions with few cells were prepared using SMART-Seq v4 Ultra Low Input. Study-level findings and limits: Among all clonotypes, a small share was observed in both CD4 and CD8 compartments. Primary-vaccination clones mostly resurfaced post-booster (approximately 96% CD4, approximately 87% CD8).

TCRdb passed the 5' RACE reads through MiXCR, listing each CDR3 protein once. The data contain 500,000 to 650,000 distinct CDR3 sequences, 13% of them singletons. The V gene end was trimmed by 1 base and the J gene end by 4 bases; junction bases not matched to a gene: 4. This CDR3 is built from 14 residues. Germline-derived CDR1 and CDR2 are SGHTA and FQGNSA. The chain couples TRBV7-2 to TRBJ2-7; 7 nucleotides agree with TRBD2. The material sequenced was PBMCs, taken on the day of the yellow fever booster vaccination. The sequence was obtained from a man aged 25-45 years who received the YFV17D yellow fever vaccine. The CDR3 protein is CASSLGAGVYEQYF. CDR3 bases: TGTGCCAGCAGCTTAGGGGCGGGAGTTTACGAGCAGTACTTC.